This TCR beta chain was sequenced in a study of blood T cell repertoires in COVID-19. The wider study: The analysed material was cDNA or gDNA that came from T cells, B-cell-depleted T cells, or PBMCs.

CDR1 is SGHRS and CDR2 is YFSETQ in the germline V gene. With 7 bases removed from V and 3 bases from J, the gap between germline ends came to 16 bases. This CDR3 has 15 residues. Seattle researchers signed up patients amid active infection and tracked them longitudinally. As processed by the authors: Amplification of reference gene primers was used by the study to estimate nucleated cell counts. Some clones are missing from TCRdb's copy, which holds only in-frame ones; the method was immunoSEQ multiplex PCR. The V and J calls and the clone size are those of that table, but D and trimming were determined from the DNA. The sample lists some 120,000 clones; roughly nine tenths were seen once.

This clonotype was obtained from a man aged 60 to 69 with COVID-19, enrolled during active disease. Sequencing was carried out using peripheral blood. V and J are TRBV5-1 and TRBJ2-2, with D maybe TRBD2 (6 bases). The CDR3, as DNA: TGCGCCAGCTCCCGCCGCGGAGGGGACACCGGGGAGCTGTTTTTT. Encoded protein: CASSRRGGDTGELFF.